The 22 T cell receptor beta chains reported below all come from one sample, sequenced in a study of CD8 T cells in ankylosing spondylitis. TCRdb reprocessed the 5' RACE reads via MiXCR and lists one record per CDR3 protein. The sample consists of approximately 25,000 distinct CDR3 sequences, 2.5% to 3% of them appearing once. Source material: blood, either unsorted or a sorted T cell fraction (not recorded which). The receptors derive from a female donor with ankylosing spondylitis or in good health (not recorded which).

This clonotype has at least ten counts. The J gene is TRBJ2-7, the V gene TRBV9, with a possible D match to TRBD2 (6 bases). The CDR3 is 13 residues long. Trimming cost V 4 bases and J 5 bases, with 13 bases left between them. CDR1 SGDLS and CDR2 YYNGEE come from the germline V gene. Written as DNA, the CDR3 is TGTGCCAGCAGCTTCTCCCCGGGGGACGAGCAGTACTTC. It encodes CASSFSPGDEQYF.

This clonotype was seen at least ten times. The V call is TRBV9, the J call TRBJ2-7; 9 bases match TRBD2. Germline V lookup: CDR1 SGDLS, CDR2 YYNGEE. Trimming removed 3 bases from V and 3 bases from J; junction bases left unmatched: 4. CDR3 length equals 14 residues. CDR3 DNA: TGTGCCAGCAGCGCGCGGGGGGGAGGCTACGAGCAGTACTTC. Amino acids: CASSARGGGYEQYF.

This clonotype was seen many times. This chain uses TRBV9 with TRBJ2-1, with 9 bases fitting TRBD1. The CDR3 is 17 amino acids. V gave up 0 bases and J gave up 8 bases; unmatched junction bases: 12. CDR1 SGDLS and CDR2 YYNGEE come from the germline V gene. The CDR3 region has the DNA TGTGCCAGCAGCGTAGTTGCTTTGGGACAGGGTTTCCATGAGCAGTTCTTC. Translating it yields CASSVVALGQGFHEQFF.

This clonotype appeared many times. The genes are TRBV9 and TRBJ2-6; tentative D call: TRBD1 (7 bases). V lost 3 bases and J 0 bases, leaving 19 bases between the germline ends. The germline gives CDR1 SGDLS, CDR2 YYNGEE. This CDR3 is 19 amino acids long. The CDR3 is CASSATRDRTYSGANVLTF. CDR3 DNA: TGTGCCAGCAGCGCGACGCGGGACAGAACCTACTCTGGGGCCAACGTCCTGACTTTC.

This clonotype was seen at least ten times. The rearrangement joins TRBV9 to TRBJ2-1; D possibly corresponds to TRBD1 (6 bases). The CDR3 extends over 14 amino acids. CDR1 and CDR2 from the germline V gene are SGDLS and YYNGEE. Deletions cut 0 bases from V and 7 bases from J, with 11 bases between. CDR3 in amino acids: CASSVATGFNEQFF. CDR3 coding DNA: TGTGCCAGCAGCGTAGCGACAGGATTTAATGAGCAGTTCTTC.

This clonotype is medium-sized in the sample. J is TRBJ2-5 and V is TRBV9; either TRBD1 or TRBD2 may fit D (6 bases each). This CDR3 contains 15 residues. Germline V gene sequence: CDR1 SGDLS, CDR2 YYNGEE. Trimming shortened V by 0 bases and J by 6 bases, and 15 bases separated the two germline ends. CDR3 amino acids: CASSVGSEGGKTQYF. CDR3 in DNA: TGTGCCAGCAGCGTAGGGTCCGAGGGGGGCAAGACCCAGTACTTC.

The table lists this clonotype with many counts. The chain links TRBV5-1 to TRBJ2-5; D is possibly TRBD2 (5 bases). V dropped 0 bases and J dropped 4 bases, with 13 bases sitting between them. The CDR3 is 15 amino acids. The V gene's germline CDR1 is SGHRS and CDR2 YFSETQ. The CDR3 DNA reads as TGCGCCAGCAGCTTGGCGGGGTCGCTGTTAGAGACCCAGTACTTC. The encoded protein is CASSLAGSLLETQYF.

This clonotype was recorded at least ten times. The chain employs TRBV9 and TRBJ2-5; the D is unclear. The V gene lost 4 bases and the J gene lost 0 bases, with 10 bases spanning the gap. The CDR3 consists of 14 residues. Germline-derived CDR1 and CDR2 are SGDLS and YYNGEE. The CDR3 DNA reads as TGTGCCAGCAGCAAGACGGATTACCAAGAGACCCAGTACTTC. Translated: CASSKTDYQETQYF.

This clonotype has a count of ten or more. The rearrangement uses TRBV9 and TRBJ2-5, with a weak D call TRBD1 (6 bases). V gave up 2 bases and J gave up 1 base, with 9 bases separating them. Germline CDR1 and CDR2: SGDLS and YYNGEE. This CDR3 has 14 residues. CDR3 DNA: TGTGCCAGCAGCGTCACAGGGACCCAAGAGACCCAGTACTTC. It is translated as CASSVTGTQETQYF.

This clonotype was seen at least ten times. The chain links TRBV9 to TRBJ2-6, with D uncertain. Germline CDR1 is SGDLS and CDR2 is YYNGEE. The CDR3 runs 15 residues. V lost 0 bases and J 0 bases, leaving 4 bases between the germline ends. CDR3 sequence: CASSVGHSGANVLTF. The DNA of the CDR3 is TGTGCCAGCAGCGTAGGGCACTCTGGGGCCAACGTCCTGACTTTC.

This clonotype appeared many times. The chain has TRBV9 and TRBJ2-1; 9 positions agree with TRBD1. V dropped 0 bases and J dropped 7; count of bases not matched to a gene: 11. CDR1 and CDR2 (germline): SGDLS, YYNGEE. CDR3 length: 17 residues. This CDR3 reads CASSVEMGQGGGNEQFF. The CDR3 coding sequence is TGTGCCAGCAGCGTAGAAATGGGACAGGGAGGAGGGAATGAGCAGTTCTTC.

This clonotype was counted at least ten times. V is TRBV9 and J is TRBJ1-5; no definite D call. Trimming removed 0 bases from V and 0 bases from J, with 7 bases in between. The length of the CDR3 is 15 residues. Germline CDR1 reads SGDLS; CDR2 reads YYNGEE. The CDR3 protein is CASSVVPDSNQPQHF. In nucleotides, the CDR3 is TGTGCCAGCAGCGTAGTTCCGGATAGCAATCAGCCCCAGCATTTT.

This clonotype was seen repeatedly, ten times or more. The gene calls are TRBV9 and TRBJ1-3; the D gene is possibly TRBD1 (6 bases). The CDR3 totals 16 residues. V was pared by 5 bases and J by 0 bases, with 15 bases between. Germline CDR1 reads SGDLS; CDR2 reads YYNGEE. CDR3 nucleotide sequence: TGTGCCAGCAGTCCCGGGACACAGAGCTCTGGAAACACCATATATTTT. Translation: CASSPGTQSSGNTIYF.

This clonotype was recorded many times. The chain links TRBV9 to TRBJ2-3; possible D gene TRBD2, 5 bases. Germline loops: CDR1 SGDLS, CDR2 YYNGEE. The CDR3 length is 14 residues. V was cut by 0 bases and J by 6 bases, with 11 bases left in between. Here the CDR3 DNA reads TGTGCCAGCAGCGTAGGAGGACTCTTGGATACGCAGTATTTT. Its protein is CASSVGGLLDTQYF.

Many counts were recorded for this clonotype. The chain recombines TRBV9 with TRBJ2-2; possibly TRBD1 or TRBD2 for D (5 bases each). The CDR3 is made up of 16 amino acids. Trimming shortened V by 3 bases and J by 2 bases, and 14 bases separated the two germline ends. CDR1 and CDR2 from the germline V gene are SGDLS and YYNGEE. CDR3 region: CASSADPGTNTGELFF. DNA of the CDR3: TGTGCCAGCAGCGCTGACCCCGGGACCAACACCGGGGAGCTGTTTTTT.

This clonotype was detected ten times or more. The V and J genes are TRBV9 and TRBJ2-5; weak D call: TRBD1 (6 bases). CDR3 size: 15 residues. Trimming pared 0 bases from V and 4 bases from J, leaving 13 bases between. Germline assignment: CDR1 SGDLS and CDR2 YYNGEE. DNA for the CDR3: TGTGCCAGCAGCGTAGCTATTGGGGGCGGAGAGACCCAGTACTTC. Protein: CASSVAIGGGETQYF.

Ten or more counts support this clonotype. The genes are TRBV9 and TRBJ1-3; D gene ambiguous. CDR1 and CDR2 (germline): SGDLS, YYNGEE. The CDR3 is made up of 12 amino acids. V dropped 3 bases and J dropped 7 bases, with 8 bases sitting between them. This CDR3 is CASSDHRNTIYF. CDR3 nucleotides: TGTGCCAGCAGCGACCATCGGAACACCATATATTTT.

This clonotype showed up many times. The V call is TRBV9, the J call TRBJ2-1, with D possibly TRBD2 on 6 matching bases. V lost 0 bases to trimming and J lost 5 bases, with 12 bases between them. Germline V gene sequence: CDR1 SGDLS, CDR2 YYNGEE. The CDR3 sequence is 15 residues long. CDR3 in amino acids: CASSVGVADHNEQFF. CDR3 sequence (DNA): TGTGCCAGCAGCGTAGGGGTAGCGGATCACAATGAGCAGTTCTTC. Full variable domain (outside the CDR3, taken from reference TRBV9 and TRBJ2-1): DSGVTQTPKHLITATGQRVTLRCSPRSGDLSVYWYQQSLDQGLQFLIQYYNGEERAKGNILERFSAQQFPDLHSELNLSSLELGDSALYFCASSVGVADHNEQFFGPGTRLTVL.

There are many counts of this clonotype. J is TRBJ2-7 and V is TRBV9; no firm D call. The CDR3 spans 14 residues. Trimming cost V 4 bases and J 0 bases, with 11 bases left between them. CDR1 and CDR2 from the germline V gene are SGDLS and YYNGEE. This chain's CDR3 is CASSQSQSSYEQYF. The CDR3, as DNA: TGTGCCAGCAGCCAGAGCCAGAGCTCCTACGAGCAGTACTTC.

This clonotype has ten or more counts. The V gene is TRBV9, the J gene TRBJ1-1; 8 bases fit TRBD1. Trimming cost V 2 bases and J 4 bases; bases outside gene matches: 1. The CDR3 runs 13 residues. Per the germline V gene, CDR1 is SGDLS and CDR2 is YYNGEE. CDR3 residues: CASSVQGATEAFF. The CDR3 DNA sequence: TGTGCCAGCAGCGTGCAGGGGGCCACTGAAGCTTTCTTT.

By share of the sample, this clonotype is medium-sized (0.01 to 0.1%). The rearrangement joins TRBV9 to TRBJ2-5; D not resolved. Germline CDR1 is SGDLS and CDR2 is YYNGEE. V gave up 0 bases and J gave up 0 bases, with 6 bases separating them. CDR3 length: 14 amino acids. The CDR3 nucleotides are TGTGCCAGCAGCGTAGAGGGTTACCAAGAGACCCAGTACTTC. This encodes CASSVEGYQETQYF.

This clonotype was picked up many times. J is TRBJ2-7 and V is TRBV9; 11 nucleotides agree with TRBD2. The CDR3 covers 16 residues. The V gene's germline CDR1 is SGDLS and CDR2 YYNGEE. After removal of 0 bases from V and 6 bases from J, the junction contained 8 bases not matched to a gene. The CDR3 region has the DNA TGTGCCAGCAGCGTAGCGGGGACTAGCGGATCTCTCGAGCAGTACTTC. Protein: CASSVAGTSGSLEQYF.